The TCR beta chain described here comes from a study of control samples from healthy donors and cancer patients. This table comes from immunoSEQ multiplex PCR, and its TCRdb copy is limited to in-frame clones, with some not included. The sample yields 95,000 to 130,000 clones, over 90% seen once. The V gene's germline CDR1 is ENHRY and CDR2 SYGVKD. V was trimmed by 7 bases and J by 2 bases, leaving 6 bases between them. This CDR3 is 13 amino acids long. Input material: blood. The rearrangement joins TRBV10-3 to TRBJ2-6; no clear D. This TCR was recovered from a man younger than 40 in good health. The CDR3 region has the DNA TGTGCCATCACTGCCCCTGGGGCCAACGTCCTGACTTTC. Translation: CAITAPGANVLTF.